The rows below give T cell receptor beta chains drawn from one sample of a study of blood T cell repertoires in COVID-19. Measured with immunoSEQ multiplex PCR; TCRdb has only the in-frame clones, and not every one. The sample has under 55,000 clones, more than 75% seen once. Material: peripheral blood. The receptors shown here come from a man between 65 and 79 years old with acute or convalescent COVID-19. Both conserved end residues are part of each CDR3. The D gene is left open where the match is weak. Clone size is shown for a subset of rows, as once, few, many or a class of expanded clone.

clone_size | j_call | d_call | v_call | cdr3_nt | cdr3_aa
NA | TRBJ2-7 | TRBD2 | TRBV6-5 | TGTGCCAGCAGTTACTTGCCTAGCGGGGGGCTCAACGAGCAGTACTTC | CASSYLPSGGLNEQYF
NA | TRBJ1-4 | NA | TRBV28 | TGTGCCAGCAGTTTACTCACAGGTTCTAATGAAAAACTGTTTTTT | CASSLLTGSNEKLFF
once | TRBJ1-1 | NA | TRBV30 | TGTGCCTGGAGTGTATATGGGCAGGGGAACACTGAAGCTTTCTTT | CAWSVYGQGNTEAFF
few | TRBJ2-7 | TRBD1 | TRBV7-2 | TGTGCCAGCAGCTTAGGAGTACAGGGGCGCTACGAGCAGTACTTC | CASSLGVQGRYEQYF
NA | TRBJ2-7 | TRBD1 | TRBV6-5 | TGTGCCAGCAGTCCGGGACAGTTTTACGAGCAGTACTTC | CASSPGQFYEQYF
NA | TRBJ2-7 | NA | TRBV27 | TGTGCCAGCAGTTCCCTAGGGGTCCCTTCCTACGAGCAGTACTTC | CASSSLGVPSYEQYF
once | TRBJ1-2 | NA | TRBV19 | TGTGCCATATACCGGGGGGGCTTCGGCTACACCTTC | CAIYRGGFGYTF
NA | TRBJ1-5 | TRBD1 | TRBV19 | TGTGCCAGTAGTGCCAGGGACAGGGGCCGAAATCAGCCCCAGCATTTT | CASSARDRGRNQPQHF
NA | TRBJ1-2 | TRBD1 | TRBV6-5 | TGTGCCAGCAGGCTTGGACAGGGGCATGGCTACACCTTC | CASRLGQGHGYTF
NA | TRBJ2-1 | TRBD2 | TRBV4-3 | TGCGCCAGCAGCCAAGGGGGTAGCGGGGCCTACAATGAGCAGTTCTTC | CASSQGGSGAYNEQFF
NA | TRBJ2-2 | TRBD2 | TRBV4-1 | TGCGCCAGCAGCCAGCCGGGACTAGCGGACACCGGGGAGCTGTTTTTT | CASSQPGLADTGELFF
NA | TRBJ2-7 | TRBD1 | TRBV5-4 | TGTGCCAGCAGCTTGGGACAGGGGTCCTACGAGCAGTACTTC | CASSLGQGSYEQYF
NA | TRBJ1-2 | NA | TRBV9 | TGTGCCAGCAGCCCCGACGGAGCCTATGGCTACACCTTC | CASSPDGAYGYTF
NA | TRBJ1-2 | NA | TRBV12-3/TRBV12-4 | TGTGCCAGCAGTTTAGTGCCGGGAGGCTACACCTTC | CASSLVPGGYTF
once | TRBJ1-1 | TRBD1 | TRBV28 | TGTGCCAGCGGGGGGACAGGGGGAATGGCTGAAGCTTTCTTT | CASGGTGGMAEAFF
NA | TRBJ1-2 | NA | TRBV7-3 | TGTGCCAGCAGCCCTGGCAGGGCGGGGGGCTACACCTTC | CASSPGRAGGYTF
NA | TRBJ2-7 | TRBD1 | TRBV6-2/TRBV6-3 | TGTGCCAGCAGTTACTCGAAAGGGACAGGGAGGCTGTACGAGCAGTACTTC | CASSYSKGTGRLYEQYF
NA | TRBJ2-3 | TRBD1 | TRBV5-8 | TGTGCCAGCAGCTCGGGACAGGGAGGCACAGATACGCAGTATTTT | CASSSGQGGTDTQYF
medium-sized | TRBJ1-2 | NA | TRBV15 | TGTGCCACCAGCATCAGGGGAAGTCAGGGCCAAAAGTATGGCTACACCTTC | CATSIRGSQGQKYGYTF
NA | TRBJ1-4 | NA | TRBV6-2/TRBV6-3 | TGTGCCAGCAGTTTCCCGCTAGAGGCCCCGCTTAATGAAAAACTGTTTTTT | CASSFPLEAPLNEKLFF
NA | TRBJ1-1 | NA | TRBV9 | TGTGCCAGCAGCGCGTGGGGCAGGGGGAACACTGAAGCTTTCTTT | CASSAWGRGNTEAFF
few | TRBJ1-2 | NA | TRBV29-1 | TGCAGCGTTGAAGACCGTGTACTGTCCTATGGCTACACCTTC | CSVEDRVLSYGYTF
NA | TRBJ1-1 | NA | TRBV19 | TGTGCCAGTACCCCCCCACGGGGGACTGAAGCTTTCTTT | CASTPPRGTEAFF
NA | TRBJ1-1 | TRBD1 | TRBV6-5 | TGTGCCAGCAAGGGACAGGGTTCTCGGCGGCGCGAAGCTTTCTTT | CASKGQGSRRREAFF
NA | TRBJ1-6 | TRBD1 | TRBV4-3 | TGCGCCAGCAGCCAAGTGGGGACAGGGGTTTCACCCCTCCACTTT | CASSQVGTGVSPLHF
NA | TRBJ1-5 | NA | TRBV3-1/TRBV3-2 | TGTGCCAGCAGCCAAACTGCCCAGGGAGGGCAGCCCCAGCATTTT | CASSQTAQGGQPQHF
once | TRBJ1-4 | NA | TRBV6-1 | TGTGCCAGCAGTGAAGAGGCCAGGCGGGGTGAAAAACTGTTTTTT | CASSEEARRGEKLFF
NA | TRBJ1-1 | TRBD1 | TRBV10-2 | TGCGCCAGCATGGAAAATACCGGGACAGGGAAGACTGAAGCTTTCTTT | CASMENTGTGKTEAFF
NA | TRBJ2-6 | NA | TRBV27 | TGTGCCAGCAGTTTGCGGTCTGGGGCCAACGTCCTGACTTTC | CASSLRSGANVLTF
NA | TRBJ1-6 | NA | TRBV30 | TGTGCTATGATGGTGGGGGCTGATTCACCCCTCCACTTT | CAMMVGADSPLHF